The entry below gives a single T cell receptor (beta chain) sequence along with its context. The antigen is not known. The data originate from a study of cytomegalovirus exposure and HLA in healthy donors. Study results and caveats: A later analysis reportedly found that, within productive TCRs, an Asian-associated ancestry cluster had fewer N-insertions than the mean observed across the roughly 670 donors. The listing of 160 or so TCR beta chains classed them as cytomegalovirus-associated. When a later analysis compared HLA-associated TCR beta chains with equally common others, the HLA-associated chains turned out to be more clonally expanded and to have lower generation probabilities. Several V segments, TRBV6-2 and TRBV6-3 among them, could not be told apart and were dropped.

This CDR3 spans 14 amino acids. Trimming removed 4 bases at V and 4 bases at J, with 13 bases between. Germline V gene lookup returns CDR1 KGHSH and CDR2 LQKENI. PCR used 60 Vbeta primers and 13 Jbeta primers. Libraries were prepared by immunoSEQ multiplex PCR; TCRdb keeps only in-frame clonotypes and omits some of them. The profile covers some 150,000 clones, with 60% to 80% appearing a single time and roughly 4% taken by the ten largest. This receptor was identified in a man over 45 in good health and CMV-seropositive. Sequenced material: PBMCs. The V call is TRBV18, the J call TRBJ1-2; possibly TRBD1 for D (6 bases). CDR3 sequence: CASSLRTESYGYTF. DNA of the CDR3: TGTGCCAGCTCACTCCGGACAGAGTCCTATGGCTACACCTTC.